These 14 T cell receptor beta chains originate from one sample sequenced in a study of blood T cell repertoires in COVID-19. Produced via immunoSEQ multiplex PCR; TCRdb's table is partial and in-frame only. This table has about 220,000 clones, around 91% appearing once. Sequencing was carried out using PBMCs or T cells enriched from blood (not recorded which). The source is a man aged 25-45 years who had been exposed to COVID-19.

This clone has more than one count but fewer than ten. Compared with germline, one end of the junction differs, possibly owing to a read error. This chain links TRBV10-2 with TRBJ2-6; 7 nucleotides align to TRBD1. The length of the CDR3 is 17 residues. CDR1 is WSHSY, CDR2 SAAADI, per germline. DNA for the CDR3: TGCGCCAGCAGCGAGGGGGCCTCCTTCGCTGGAGCCAACGTCCTGACTTTC. Amino acid sequence: CASSEGASFAGANVLTF.

V gene TRBV5-1 combines with J gene TRBJ1-3; 7 bases line up with TRBD1. J gave up 1 base and V 4 bases, and 5 bases lay outside the gene matches. There are 15 residues in the CDR3. The germline V gene has CDR1 SGHRS and CDR2 YFSETQ. The CDR3 reads CASSATGHSGNTIYF. CDR3 sequence (DNA): TGCGCCAGCAGCGCGACAGGGCATTCTGGAAACACCATATATTTT.

The rearrangement joins TRBV23-1 to TRBJ1-4, with TRBD1 matching 9 bases. TRBV23-1 is flagged as an ORF with uncertain function. The CDR3 extends over 14 amino acids. V shed 7 bases and J 10 bases; nucleotides not matched to a gene: 10. CDR3 protein: CASIRGTGRPKLFF. The CDR3 nucleotides read TGCGCCAGCATTAGGGGGACAGGGCGTCCAAAACTGTTTTTT.

The chain couples TRBV27 to TRBJ1-2; D remains ambiguous. V was trimmed by 6 bases and J by 1 base, leaving 6 bases between them. Looked up from germline, CDR1 is MNHEY and CDR2 is SMNVEV (reference sequence). The CDR3 contains 12 residues. CDR3 region: CASSKNNYGYTF. The CDR3 coding sequence is TGTGCCAGCAGCAAAAATAACTATGGCTACACCTTC.

J is TRBJ2-1 and V is TRBV7-8, with 13 bases matching TRBD2. After removal of 5 bases from V and 7 bases from J, the junction contained 8 bases not matched to a gene. This CDR3 has 16 amino acids. Looked up from germline, CDR1 is SGHVS and CDR2 is FQNEAQ. CDR3 sequence: CASSLTSGGALNEQFF. CDR3 coding DNA: TGTGCCAGCAGCCTAACTAGCGGGGGGGCGTTAAATGAGCAGTTCTTC.

The chain employs TRBV28 and TRBJ1-4; 8 nucleotides match TRBD1. Germline-derived CDR1 and CDR2 are MDHEN and SYDVKM. This CDR3 is 15 amino acids long. J was trimmed by 8 bases and V by 5 bases; bases with no gene match: 10. The CDR3 coding sequence is TGTGCCAGCAGTCCTCCTCAGGGGGCGCGGGAAAAACTGTTTTTT. It is translated as CASSPPQGAREKLFF.

CDR3 bases: TGTGCCACCAGTGATAGAAGCGGACTGGCCTACGAGCAGTACTTC. Translation gives CATSDRSGLAYEQYF. This sequence joins TRBV24-1 and TRBJ2-7, with D perhaps TRBD2 (5 bases). The CDR3 contains 15 residues. In germline, CDR1 is KGHDR, CDR2 SFDVKD. V lost 3 bases and J 2 bases, leaving 13 bases between the germline ends.

This clone was seen just once. The chain links TRBV4-1 to TRBJ2-3; 8 nucleotides align to TRBD1. Germline loops: CDR1 MGHRA, CDR2 YSYEKL. With 3 bases clipped from V and 5 bases from J, the junction kept 13 bases outside the gene matches. The length of the CDR3 is 17 residues. The CDR3 region is CASSHKDRGTSIDTQYF. For the CDR3, the DNA is TGCGCCAGCAGCCACAAAGACAGGGGCACCTCAATAGATACGCAGTATTTT.

The V and J genes are TRBV4-1 and TRBJ2-1, with 8 nucleotides matching TRBD2. This CDR3 is built from 18 residues. Per germline, CDR1 MGHRA and CDR2 YSYEKL. Trimming removed 1 base from V and 9 bases from J; junction bases left unmatched: 17. The CDR3 region is CASSQGLSGGAGRSEQFF. CDR3 coding DNA: TGCGCCAGCAGCCAAGGTCTTTCCGGGGGGGCAGGACGAAGTGAGCAGTTCTTC.

V gene TRBV20-1 combines with J gene TRBJ1-1; D possibly corresponds to TRBD1 (6 bases). The CDR3 extends over 14 amino acids. The V end was cut by 3 bases, the J end by 3 bases, with 14 bases between. Germline assignment: CDR1 DFQATT and CDR2 SNEGSKA (reference sequence). In nucleotides, the CDR3 is TGCAGTGCTAGTTATCAGGGGACCCACACTGAAGCTTTCTTT. This sequence encodes CSASYQGTHTEAFF.

The rearrangement joins TRBV9 to TRBJ2-1; weak D call: TRBD2 (6 bases). From germline, CDR1 is SGDLS and CDR2 YYNGEE. Deletions cut 3 bases from V and 2 bases from J, with 15 bases between. This CDR3 has 16 amino acids. CDR3 nucleotide sequence: TGTGCCAGCAGCGCGACCGGGACTCCTACCTACAATGAGCAGTTCTTC. This translates into CASSATGTPTYNEQFF.

V gene TRBV4-1 combines with J gene TRBJ1-2; D uncertain. Germline V lookup: CDR1 MGHRA, CDR2 YSYEKL. V dropped 2 bases and J dropped 4 bases, with 17 bases sitting between them. The CDR3 extends over 16 amino acids. CDR3 sequence (DNA): TGCGCCAGCAGCCAACTCTCTGTGACTGATGTCTATGGCTACACCTTC. This codes for CASSQLSVTDVYGYTF.

There are a few counts of this clone. V gene TRBV5-6 combines with J gene TRBJ1-2; D gene uncertain. The germline gives CDR1 SGHDT, CDR2 YYEEEE. The CDR3 extends over 12 amino acids. V was shortened by 2 bases and J by 2 bases, with 4 bases between the two germline ends. In DNA, the CDR3 is TGTGCCAGCAGCTTACAGAACTATGGCTACACCTTC. Translation gives CASSLQNYGYTF.

This clone occurred a few times. The chain is built from TRBV3-1 (or the pseudogene TRBV3-2) and TRBJ1-3, with D perhaps TRBD1 (6 bases). Trimming took off 1 base at V and 3 bases at J, with 13 bases between the two ends. The CDR3 extends over 16 amino acids. Per germline, CDR1 LGHDT and CDR2 YNNKEL (reference sequence). The DNA for the CDR3 is TGTGCCAGCAGCCAAGGGGTTGGGGGCTATGGAAACACCATATATTTT. It codes for CASSQGVGGYGNTIYF.